This record looks at one T cell receptor (beta chain) sequence and its context. Its cognate antigen is unknown. The PCR made use of 60 Vbeta and 13 Jbeta primers. Sequencing used immunoSEQ multiplex PCR; TCRdb keeps in-frame clones, though not all of them. Of some 130,000 clones in the sample, about 66% are singletons; the top ten hold roughly 1.6%. The data derive from a study of cytomegalovirus exposure and HLA in healthy donors. Study-level points and caveats: For most subjects, TCR beta sequences were reported to predict HLA-A and HLA-B alleles with accuracy. A previous analysis found most TCR beta V segments productive roughly 87% or roughly 30% of the time.

V was cut by 5 bases and J by 0 bases, with 11 bases left in between. In germline, CDR1 is LNHDA, CDR2 SQIVND (reference sequence). The CDR3 is 16 residues long. The sequencing sample was made of PBMCs. This chain links TRBV19 with TRBJ2-6; possible D gene TRBD1, 6 bases. The clonotype comes from a young man in good health and CMV-seropositive. CDR3 sequence reads: CASSARQDSGANVLTF. DNA of the CDR3: TGTGCCAGTAGTGCCAGACAGGACTCTGGGGCCAACGTCCTGACTTTC.